The present T cell receptor (beta chain) was sequenced within a study of shared T cell receptors in the human thymus. The assay was immunoSEQ multiplex PCR, and TCRdb's table has in-frame clones only and misses some. Of some 760,000 clones listed, 75% to 90% are singletons. The same data also contributed to another study, on human thymus T cells. That source adds: Thymic and blood repertoires showed apparently biased V and J gene usage. Related work showed strongly overlapping thymic repertoires across unrelated individuals.

Sequencing input: thymocytes. The clonotype originates from a girl under three years old with a congenital heart defect.

Here the CDR3 DNA reads TGTGCCAGCAGCTCCAACTTCAGGGGGCAGAACTATGGCTACACCTTC. Encoded protein: CASSSNFRGQNYGYTF. This chain connects TRBV11-2 to TRBJ1-2; the match to TRBD1 covers 8 bases. The V gene's germline CDR1 is SGHAT and CDR2 FQNNGV. The J segment lost 2 bases and the V segment lost 4 bases, leaving 9 bases of the junction unmatched. The CDR3 is 16 amino acids.